This T cell receptor (beta chain) was documented in a study of HIV-infected patients and healthy controls. All unsorted peripheral T cells were captured because whole blood was used without fractionation. This clonotype occurred many times. Its antigen is still unknown. 500 ng RNA was reverse transcribed with alpha and beta constant-region primers. Using multiplexing indices, alpha and beta chain libraries were generated apart by chain-specific third strand synthesis. TCRdb itself ran the 5' RACE reads through MiXCR, one entry per CDR3 protein. The sample lists 17,000 or so distinct CDR3 sequences, approximately 5.8% seen once, with about 2% in the top ten. This CDR3 has 19 residues. Germline CDR1 MDHEN, CDR2 SYDVKM. Trimming pared 7 bases from V and 2 bases from J, leaving 28 bases between. General study results and limits: During therapy, HIV-associated CDR3s fell significantly in frequency, while CMV-associated CDR3s did not change significantly. Mean usage of eight alpha and eight beta V genes differed significantly in HIV-infected patients versus controls.

This receptor was identified in an adult in good health. The chain joins TRBV28 to TRBJ2-3; tentatively, D is TRBD1 (6 bases). Sequencing used blood. CDR3 DNA: TGTGCCAGCAAAAGGGGCTTACCGGGACAAACAATTCCCACAGATACGCAGTATTTT. Its protein is CASKRGLPGQTIPTDTQYF.